These 20 T cell receptor beta chains originate from one sample sequenced in a study of low-dose radiotherapy and immunotherapy resistance in tumors. First-strand cDNA relied on TRAV- and TRBV-specific primers spanning alpha and beta chains. TCR amplification used about 18 PCR cycles, a constant-region primer and a V-primer adapter. Each CDR3 protein is one row after TCRdb ran MiXCR on the reads. The sample consists of more than 50,000 distinct CDR3 sequences, approximately 25% of them appearing once. Time point defined: before trial treatment. Sample: PBMCs, taken before treatment. All receptors come from a male donor with rectosigmoid adenocarcinoma.

The sample holds many counts of this clonotype. The chain carries TRBV28 and TRBJ1-2; D gene ambiguous. The CDR3 spans 15 residues. Germline V gene sequence: CDR1 MDHEN, CDR2 SYDVKM. V was pared by 3 bases and J by 0 bases, with 11 bases between. Written as DNA, the CDR3 is TGTGCCAGCAGTTTGAGGGCGGCCGCTAACTATGGCTACACCTTC. Translation gives CASSLRAAANYGYTF.

This clonotype has ten or more counts. CDR3 sequence reads: CASSLLNEQYF. CDR3 DNA sequence: TGTGCCAGCAGCTTATTAAACGAGCAGTACTTC. The rearrangement joins TRBV7-9 to TRBJ2-7, with D unresolved. The V and J ends lost 2 bases and 5 bases respectively, with 4 bases between them. The length of the CDR3 is 11 residues. Germline-derived CDR1 and CDR2 are SEHNR and FQNEAQ (reference sequence).

The table lists this clonotype with a count of one. It is likely a read error: a sequence one base away is far more abundant. The rearrangement links TRBV28 to TRBJ2-3; possible D gene TRBD1, 7 bases. In germline, CDR1 is MDHEN, CDR2 SYDVKM. This CDR3 comprises 16 residues. The CDR3 DNA reads as TGTGCCAACAGTGACTCAGGGGGAAGCGGGACAGATACGCAGTATTTT. This translates into CANSDSGGSGTDTQYF. Variable domain in full (rest from reference TRBV28 and TRBJ2-3): DVKVTQSSRYLVKRTGEKVFLECVQDMDHENMFWYRQDPGLGLRLIYFSYDVKMKEKGDIPEGYSVSREKKERFSLILESASTNQTSMYLCANSDSGGSGTDTQYFGPGTRLTVL.

A note on this clonotype: A far larger clone is one base from this, pointing to a likely read error. J is TRBJ2-1 and V is TRBV28, with 9 bases identical to TRBD1. Trimming at V came to 6 bases and at J to 10 bases, leaving 10 bases not matched to a gene. The CDR3 loop spans 14 amino acids. CDR1 is MDHEN and CDR2 is SYDVKM in the germline V gene. CDR3 amino acids: CASRGQGVTAEQFF. CDR3 in DNA: TGTGCCAGCAGGGGACAGGGAGTTACCGCCGAGCAGTTCTTC. The full variable domain, rest sourced from reference TRBV28 and TRBJ2-1, is DVKVTQSSRYLVKRTGEKVFLECVQDMDHENMFWYRQDPGLGLRLIYFSYDVKMKEKGDIPEGYSVSREKKERFSLILESASTNQTSMYLCASRGQGVTAEQFFGPGTRLTVL.

This chain uses TRBV5-4 with TRBJ2-5, with TRBD2 identical over 9 bases. The length of the CDR3 is 16 residues. Germline CDR1 is SGHNT and CDR2 is YYREEE (reference sequence). V shed 0 bases, J shed 4 bases, and the junction held 7 bases outside the gene matches. CDR3 sequence: CASSLADAGGRETQYF. For the CDR3, the DNA is TGTGCCAGCAGCTTGGCCGATGCGGGGGGGCGAGAGACCCAGTACTTC.

This clonotype was recorded many times. CDR3 bases: TGTGCCATCAGTGAGTTCGGCGGAGAGACCCAGTACTTC. Translation gives CAISEFGGETQYF. The chain combines TRBV10-3 with TRBJ2-5; D not resolved. The germline gives CDR1 ENHRY, CDR2 SYGVKD. CDR3 length equals 13 residues. The germline V and J ends were trimmed by 1 base and 4 bases, with 7 bases remaining between them.

There are many counts of this clonotype. The chain joins TRBV7-2 to TRBJ2-5; D gene uncertain. This CDR3 has 13 amino acids. The V gene's germline CDR1 is SGHTA and CDR2 FQGNSA. The V and J ends lost 4 bases and 5 bases respectively, with 11 bases between them. DNA of the CDR3: TGTGCCAGCAGCTACCTAGTGGAGGAGACCCAGTACTTC. As protein: CASSYLVEETQYF.

The sample holds many counts of this clonotype. V and J are TRBV7-2 and TRBJ2-5; 7 bases fit TRBD1. V gave up 7 bases and J gave up 5 bases; unmatched junction bases: 13. The germline CDR1 and CDR2 sequences are SGHTA and FQGNSA. The CDR3 runs 15 residues. The CDR3 bases are TGTGCCAGCACCATCGGACAGGCCAACGTGGAGACCCAGTACTTC. It codes for CASTIGQANVETQYF.

Of note for this clonotype: A much larger clone sits a single nucleotide away, making a read error possible. The J gene is TRBJ1-5, the V gene TRBV28; 8 nucleotides match TRBD1. The germline V gene has CDR1 MDHEN and CDR2 SYDVKM. The CDR3 has 15 amino acids. The trim removed 6 bases at V and 3 bases at J, leaving 7 bases unmatched. CDR3 nucleotide sequence: TGTGCCAGCAGACCGGAGACAGGGGACAATCAGCCCCAGCATTTT. Translated, it gives CASRPETGDNQPQHF.

To note about this clonotype: This may arise from a read error, as a much more abundant clone is one base away. The chain employs TRBV7-2 and TRBJ1-1; no clear D. V shed 5 bases and J shed 3 bases, with 7 bases lying between them. The CDR3 has 12 amino acids. Germline CDR1 SGHTA, CDR2 FQGNSA. The CDR3 is CASSPGDTEAFF. The CDR3 nucleotides are TGTGCCAGCAGCCCCGGGGACACTGAAGCTTTCTTT.

This clonotype was seen at least ten times. The V call is TRBV5-1, the J call TRBJ1-3; 9 bases map to TRBD1. Germline CDR1 is SGHRS and CDR2 is YFSETQ. This CDR3 has 15 residues. The trim removed 5 bases at V and 0 bases at J, leaving 3 bases unmatched. The CDR3 here is CASRGQGLSGNTIYF. The CDR3 DNA sequence: TGCGCCAGCAGGGGACAGGGACTCTCTGGAAACACCATATATTTT.

This clonotype has a count of ten or more. The chain has TRBV9 and TRBJ1-1; D not certain. Trimming pared 4 bases from V and 0 bases from J, leaving 10 bases between. This CDR3 is 14 amino acids long. The germline V gene encodes CDR1 SGDLS and CDR2 YYNGEE. CDR3 nucleotides: TGTGCCAGCAGCTCTAATCAGCTGAACACTGAAGCTTTCTTT. Translation gives CASSSNQLNTEAFF.

This clonotype showed up many times. The genes are TRBV20-1 and TRBJ2-1; 7 bases match TRBD2. Germline-derived CDR1 and CDR2 are DFQATT and SNEGSKA (reference sequence). The J segment lost 7 bases and the V segment lost 0 bases, leaving 9 bases of the junction unmatched. The CDR3 is 15 residues long. CDR3 region: CSARDRAGAGNEQFF. CDR3 bases: TGCAGTGCTAGAGATCGGGCGGGAGCGGGGAATGAGCAGTTCTTC.

In this sample, this clonotype turned up many times. The chain has TRBV19 and TRBJ2-5, with TRBD1 identical over 10 bases. The germline gives CDR1 LNHDA, CDR2 SQIVND (reference sequence). The CDR3 loop spans 15 amino acids. Trimming removed 4 bases from V and 3 bases from J; junction bases left unmatched: 5. CDR3 coding DNA: TGTGCCAGTAGTACTCCGGGACAGGGGAAAGAGACCCAGTACTTC. Translation: CASSTPGQGKETQYF. Using reference TRBV19 and TRBJ2-5 for the parts outside the CDR3, the full variable domain is DGGITQSPKYLFRKEGQNVTLSCEQNLNHDAMYWYRQDPGQGLRLIYYSQIVNDFQKGDIAEGYSVSREKKESFPLTVTSAQKNPTAFYLCASSTPGQGKETQYFGPGTRLLVL.

The V gene is TRBV24-1, the J gene TRBJ2-1; either TRBD1 or TRBD2 may fit D (5 bases each). The CDR3 consists of 13 residues. The V gene lost 11 bases and the J gene lost 3 bases, with 13 bases spanning the gap. CDR1 KGHDR and CDR2 SFDVKD come from the germline V gene. The CDR3 spells CASNPRGYNEQFF. CDR3 in DNA: TGTGCCAGCAATCCGAGGGGCTACAATGAGCAGTTCTTC.

To note about this clonotype: A far larger clone is one nucleotide away, so this likely arose from a read error. The genes are TRBV28 and TRBJ2-7; perhaps TRBD2 as D (6 bases). CDR3 length equals 14 residues. Trimming cost V 5 bases and J 9 bases, with 20 bases left between them. CDR1 MDHEN and CDR2 SYDVKM come from the germline V gene. CDR3 region: CASSLPSGGKAQYF. In nucleotides, the CDR3 is TGTGCCAGCAGTCTACCTTCGGGCGGGAAAGCGCAGTACTTC.

This clonotype has just a few counts. This chain connects TRBV7-9 to TRBJ2-5; either TRBD1 or TRBD2 may supply D (5 bases each). Trimming removed 5 bases at V and 2 bases at J, with 21 bases between. The CDR3 is made up of 17 amino acids. Per the germline V gene, CDR1 is SEHNR and CDR2 is FQNEAQ (reference sequence). The CDR3 coding sequence is TGTGCCAGCAGCCCGCGACGTCCGGGACCCGAACAAGAGACCCAGTACTTC. It specifies CASSPRRPGPEQETQYF.

As for this clonotype: With only one base between it and a far larger clone, this is likely a read error. The chain has TRBV7-9 and TRBJ2-5, with unresolved D. The CDR3 has 13 amino acids. V was trimmed by 5 bases and J by 5 bases, leaving 12 bases between them. Germline assignment: CDR1 SEHNR and CDR2 FQNEAQ (reference sequence). CDR3 sequence (DNA): TGTGCCAGCAGCCCCCTGGCCGAGGAGACCCAGTACTTC. Amino acid sequence: CASSPLAEETQYF.

The table lists this clonotype with many counts. The J gene is TRBJ2-7, the V gene TRBV11-2; D may be TRBD2 (6 bases). The germline CDR1 and CDR2 sequences are SGHAT and FQNNGV. This CDR3 spans 16 amino acids. Trimming removed 8 bases from V and 1 base from J, with 21 bases in between. The CDR3 nucleotides read TGTGCCAGCTCTCTGGGGGGTCAGGGTTTTTCCTACGAGCAGTACTTC. Residues: CASSLGGQGFSYEQYF.

By sample share, this clonotype is medium-sized. The chain recombines TRBV28 with TRBJ2-1; perhaps TRBD2 as D (6 bases). The CDR3 sequence is 17 residues long. With 2 bases removed from V and 5 bases from J, the gap between germline ends came to 19 bases. Per germline, CDR1 MDHEN and CDR2 SYDVKM. The CDR3: CASSLPLGGYENNEQFF. Written as DNA, the CDR3 is TGTGCCAGCAGTTTACCCCTGGGGGGATACGAAAACAATGAGCAGTTCTTC.